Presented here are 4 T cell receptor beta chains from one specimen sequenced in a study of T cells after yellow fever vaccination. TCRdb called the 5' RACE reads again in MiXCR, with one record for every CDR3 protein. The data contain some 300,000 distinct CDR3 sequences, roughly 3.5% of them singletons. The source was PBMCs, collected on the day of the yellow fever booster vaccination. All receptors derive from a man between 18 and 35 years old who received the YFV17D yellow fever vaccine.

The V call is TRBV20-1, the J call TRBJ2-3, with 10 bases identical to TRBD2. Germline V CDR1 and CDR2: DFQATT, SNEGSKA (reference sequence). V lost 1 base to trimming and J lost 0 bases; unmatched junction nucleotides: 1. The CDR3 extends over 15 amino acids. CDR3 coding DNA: TGCAGTGCTAGAGGTAGCGGGGGGAGCACAGATACGCAGTATTTT. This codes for CSARGSGGSTDTQYF.

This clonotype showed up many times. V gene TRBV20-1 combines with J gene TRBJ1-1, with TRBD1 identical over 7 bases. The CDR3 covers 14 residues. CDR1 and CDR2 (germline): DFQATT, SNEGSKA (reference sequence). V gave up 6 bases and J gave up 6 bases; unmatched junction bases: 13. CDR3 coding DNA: TGCAGTGCAAGGACAGGTAGCGTGGTCGCTGAAGCTTTCTTT. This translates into CSARTGSVVAEAFF.

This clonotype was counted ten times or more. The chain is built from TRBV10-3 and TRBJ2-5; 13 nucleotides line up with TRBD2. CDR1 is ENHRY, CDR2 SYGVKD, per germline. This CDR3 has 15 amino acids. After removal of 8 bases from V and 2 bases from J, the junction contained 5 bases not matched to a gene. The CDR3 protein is CAIGGGLAGQETQYF. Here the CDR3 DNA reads TGTGCCATCGGGGGGGGACTAGCGGGACAAGAGACCCAGTACTTC.

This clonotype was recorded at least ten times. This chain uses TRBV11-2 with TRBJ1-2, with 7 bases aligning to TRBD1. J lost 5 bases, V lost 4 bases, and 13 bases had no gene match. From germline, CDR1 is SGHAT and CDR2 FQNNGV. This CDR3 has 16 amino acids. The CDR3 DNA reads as TGTGCCAGCAGCTCCTGGGGGAGAGGGGGCGTTTATGGCTACACCTTC. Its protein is CASSSWGRGGVYGYTF. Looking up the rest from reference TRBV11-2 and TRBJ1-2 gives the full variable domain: EAGVAQSPRYKIIEKRQSVAFWCNPISGHATLYWYQQILGQGPKLLIQFQNNGVVDDSQLPKDRFSAERLKGVDSTLKIQPAKLEDSAVYLCASSSWGRGGVYGYTFGSGTRLTVV.